This record covers a single T cell receptor beta chain. Its antigen remains unidentified. V dropped 3 bases and J dropped 11; count of bases not matched to a gene: 6. This CDR3 contains 13 residues. The V gene's germline CDR1 is LGHNA and CDR2 YNFKEQ. This sample stems from a study of regulatory T cells in long-lasting Graves disease. Library construction for TCR beta used iRepertoire HTBI primers and Arm-PCR of CDR3 regions. TCRdb re-analysed the multiplex PCR reads in MiXCR, keeping a single row per CDR3 protein. The sample lists 400,000 to 500,000 distinct CDR3 sequences; 21% were seen once. Study-wide points: Persistent patients had more shared public clonotypes (under 3,000) than new patients (around 1,000). Rather than thyroid tissue, only peripheral blood underwent study. Persistent disease samples used TRBV28, TRBJ1-2 and TRBJ2-5 preferentially.

The sample's time point: persistent/refractory GD, antithyroid drugs over 5 years with positive TRAb. Generation of the TCR library employed RNA extracted from PBMCs. The receptor was isolated from a female donor with Graves disease. This rearrangement joins TRBV4-2 to TRBJ1-5, with 8 bases lining up with TRBD1. This sample comprised peripheral blood mononuclear cells (PBMCs), obtained when the disease was refractory, from a patient treated with antithyroid drugs. The CDR3 loop reads CASSHDRGKTQHF. The CDR3 nucleotides are TGTGCCAGCAGCCACGACAGGGGTAAGACCCAGCATTTT.